The 26 T cell receptor beta chains below were found in one sample sequenced in a study of cytomegalovirus exposure and HLA in healthy donors. Both 60 Vbeta primers and 13 Jbeta primers went into the PCR. Clones were read by immunoSEQ multiplex PCR, and TCRdb kept only the in-frame ones, dropping some. Found here are some 200,000 clones, over 80% of them singletons; the top ten hold approximately 6%. The specimen was PBMCs. These receptors originate from a man between 40 and 49 years old in good health and CMV-seropositive.

This clone was detected a few times. The CDR3: CASRIGLWETQYF. The DNA for the CDR3 is TGTGCCAGCAGGATCGGGTTGTGGGAGACCCAGTACTTC. This chain joins TRBV6-5 and TRBJ2-5; D gene uncertain. In germline, CDR1 is MNHEY, CDR2 SVGAGI. The CDR3 runs 13 residues. V lost 6 bases and J 5 bases, leaving 13 bases between the germline ends.

The genes are TRBV6-5 and TRBJ2-1; TRBD1 is a possible D gene (6 bases). Trimming took 6 bases from V and 7 from J, leaving 10 bases between them. CDR3 length: 12 amino acids. The germline gives CDR1 MNHEY, CDR2 SVGAGI. The CDR3: CASRLQGNEQFF. Written as DNA, the CDR3 is TGTGCCAGCAGGCTCCAGGGGAATGAGCAGTTCTTC.

In this sample, this clone turned up many times. This chain uses TRBV19 with TRBJ1-1; TRBD1 matches at 8 bases. Per germline, CDR1 LNHDA and CDR2 SQIVND (reference sequence). After removal of 4 bases from V and 2 bases from J, the junction contained 6 bases not matched to a gene. The CDR3 covers 15 residues. CDR3 amino acids: CASSKTGAYNTEAFF. DNA of the CDR3: TGTGCCAGTAGTAAGACAGGGGCTTATAACACTGAAGCTTTCTTT.

This chain uses TRBV29-1 with TRBJ2-2; no clear D. The CDR3 extends over 11 amino acids. The V gene's germline CDR1 is SQVTM and CDR2 ANQGSEA. The V end was cut by 6 bases, the J end by 9 bases, with 11 bases between. CDR3 nucleotide sequence: TGCAGCGTCGAACGGTTCCGGGAGCTGTTTTTT. Translation: CSVERFRELFF.

The chain employs TRBV28 and TRBJ1-2, with D possibly matching TRBD1 (5 bases). The CDR3 totals 14 residues. Germline V lookup: CDR1 MDHEN, CDR2 SYDVKM. The germline V and J ends were trimmed by 2 bases and 6 bases, with 13 bases remaining between them. The CDR3 sequence is CASSLRSQGHGYTF. In DNA form, the CDR3 reads TGTGCCAGCAGTTTACGGTCGCAGGGCCATGGCTACACCTTC.

The chain uses TRBV5-8 and TRBJ1-5, with 10 nucleotides matching TRBD1. The junction had 5 bases not matched to a gene; V was cut back by 2 bases and J by 0 bases. Looked up from germline, CDR1 is SGHTS and CDR2 is YDEGEE. CDR3 length: 17 amino acids. The CDR3, as DNA: TGTGCCAGCAGCTTCGGGACAGGGGATGATAGCAATCAGCCCCAGCATTTT. Encoded protein: CASSFGTGDDSNQPQHF.

The chain joins TRBV9 to TRBJ1-5; D unresolved. The germline gives CDR1 SGDLS, CDR2 YYNGEE. The CDR3 spans 14 residues. Trimming took off 4 bases at V and 3 bases at J, with 11 bases between the two ends. CDR3 nucleotides: TGTGCCAGCAGCTCCGGGGTTGACAATCAGCCCCAGCATTTT. This gives the protein CASSSGVDNQPQHF.

CDR3 loop: CASRDRGPQPQHF. As DNA, the CDR3 is TGTGCCAGCAGGGACAGGGGGCCTCAGCCCCAGCATTTT. This chain connects TRBV28 to TRBJ1-5; 11 bases line up with TRBD1. Germline-derived CDR1 and CDR2 are MDHEN and SYDVKM. The CDR3 spans 13 residues. Trimming took 6 bases from V and 6 from J; bases not matched to a gene: 1.

V and J are TRBV7-2 and TRBJ2-3; 7 nucleotides line up with TRBD2. With 1 base clipped from V and 3 bases from J, the junction kept 7 bases outside the gene matches. The CDR3 consists of 16 residues. CDR1 is SGHTA, CDR2 FQGNSA, per germline. The CDR3 nucleotides read TGTGCCAGCAGCTTAGTGGCGGGGGTACGAACAGATACGCAGTATTTT. It codes for CASSLVAGVRTDTQYF.

V gene TRBV2 combines with J gene TRBJ2-7, with 10 bases lining up with TRBD1. The ends lost 6 bases at V and 1 base at J; junction bases unmatched: 6. Germline V gives CDR1 SNHLY, CDR2 FYNNEI. CDR3 size: 15 residues. Written as DNA, the CDR3 is TGTGCCAGCAGGCTTGAGGGACAGGGGTCCTACGAGCAGTACTTC. Translated, it gives CASRLEGQGSYEQYF.

This chain joins TRBV5-1 and TRBJ2-7; tentatively, D is TRBD1 (5 bases). Germline CDR1 SGHRS, CDR2 YFSETQ. V was shortened by 0 bases and J by 0 bases, with 10 bases between the two germline ends. This CDR3 has 15 amino acids. CDR3 sequence reads: CASSLEGQSSYEQYF. The CDR3 nucleotides read TGCGCCAGCAGCTTGGAGGGGCAAAGCTCCTACGAGCAGTACTTC.

This clone is a singleton in its sample. As DNA, the CDR3 is TGTGCCAGCAGCACTCACACAGATACGCAGTATTTT. Translated: CASSTHTDTQYF. The chain carries TRBV9 and TRBJ2-3; D is undetermined. Germline V gene data show CDR1 as SGDLS and CDR2 as YYNGEE. The CDR3 is 12 residues long. Trimming took off 4 bases at V and 2 bases at J, with 5 bases between the two ends.

The chain carries TRBV6-5 and TRBJ1-2; D call uncertain. V was cut by 4 bases and J by 5 bases, with 17 bases left in between. The length of the CDR3 is 15 residues. Germline V gives CDR1 MNHEY, CDR2 SVGAGI. CDR3 amino acids: CASSLRTDPLYGYTF. The CDR3 DNA sequence: TGTGCCAGCAGTTTGCGAACAGACCCTTTATATGGCTACACCTTC.

The gene calls are TRBV5-4 and TRBJ2-3; TRBD1 is a possible D gene (7 bases). The germline CDR1 and CDR2 sequences are SGHNT and YYREEE (reference sequence). V was cut by 0 bases and J by 5 bases, with 13 bases left in between. The CDR3 sequence is 15 residues long. The DNA for the CDR3 is TGTGCCAGCAGCTTGGTCAACAGGGGAGGAGATACGCAGTATTTT. It translates to CASSLVNRGGDTQYF.

V and J are TRBV4-3 and TRBJ2-7, with 9 bases that match TRBD1. This CDR3 has 14 residues. V shed 1 base and J 6 bases; nucleotides not matched to a gene: 4. Germline CDR1 and CDR2: LGHNA and YSLEER. CDR3 sequence: CASSQGTGAGEQYF. The CDR3 nucleotides read TGCGCCAGCAGCCAAGGGACAGGGGCGGGCGAGCAGTACTTC.

This rearrangement joins TRBV2 to TRBJ2-7; 7 bases fit TRBD2. J gave up 6 bases and V 8 bases, and 13 bases lay outside the gene matches. Germline CDR1 and CDR2: SNHLY and FYNNEI. The CDR3 contains 14 residues. CDR3 DNA sequence: TGTGCCAGCCGAGCCCAGGGAGGGTTGGGCGAGCAGTACTTC. It is translated as CASRAQGGLGEQYF.

This chain uses TRBV23-1 with TRBJ2-3; 8 nucleotides agree with TRBD2. TRBV23-1 is treated as an ORF (open reading frame) with a function not yet certain. This CDR3 is 16 amino acids long. The V and J ends lost 3 bases and 4 bases, in that order; junction bases with no gene match: 9. For the CDR3, the DNA is TGCGCCAGCAGTCACACCGGGACTAGTCGTGCAGATACGCAGTATTTT. It yields the protein CASSHTGTSRADTQYF.

The rearrangement links TRBV4-3 to TRBJ2-6, with D perhaps matching TRBD1 (6 bases). The CDR3 loop spans 17 amino acids. V was pared by 0 bases and J by 0 bases, with 9 bases between. CDR1 and CDR2 (germline): LGHNA, YSLEER. The CDR3 DNA reads as TGCGCCAGCAGCCAAGAAGGGACAAACTCTGGGGCCAACGTCCTGACTTTC. Its translation: CASSQEGTNSGANVLTF.

The count of this clone is one. V and J are TRBV28 and TRBJ1-4, with D perhaps matching TRBD1 (5 bases). Per the germline V gene, CDR1 is MDHEN and CDR2 is SYDVKM. The CDR3 is made up of 15 amino acids. V shed 5 bases and J shed 2 bases, with 12 bases lying between them. CDR3 sequence reads: CASSPPGGTNEKLFF. CDR3 sequence (DNA): TGTGCCAGCAGTCCTCCGGGGGGGACTAATGAAAAACTGTTTTTT.

The chain links TRBV7-2 to TRBJ1-2; TRBD1 is a possible D gene (6 bases). Germline V gene lookup returns CDR1 SGHTA and CDR2 FQGNSA. CDR3 length: 15 amino acids. Trimming took 1 base from V and 4 from J, leaving 13 bases between them. The CDR3 here is CASSLEQGNPYGYTF. As DNA, the CDR3 is TGTGCCAGCAGCTTAGAGCAGGGGAACCCCTATGGCTACACCTTC.

Regarding this clone: Compared with germline, one end of the junction differs, possibly owing to a read error. The rearrangement uses TRBV27 and TRBJ1-1; 10 bases are a match to TRBD1. From germline, CDR1 is MNHEY and CDR2 SMNVEV (reference sequence). This CDR3 contains 12 residues. The CDR3 loop reads CASRPGQGMLNF. The CDR3 region has the DNA TGTGCCAGCAGGCCGGGACAGGGGATGCTTAACTTT.

The V and J genes are TRBV9 and TRBJ1-2, with 7 bases aligning to TRBD1. The CDR3 is 13 residues long. Germline V CDR1 and CDR2: SGDLS, YYNGEE. V dropped 2 bases and J dropped 8; count of bases not matched to a gene: 6. The CDR3 nucleotides are TGTGCCAGCAGCGTTAACAGGGGAGGAGGCTACACCTTC. Its protein product is CASSVNRGGGYTF.

This clone was detected only once. The chain uses TRBV5-1 and TRBJ2-1, with TRBD1 matching over 9 bases. Germline CDR1 and CDR2: SGHRS and YFSETQ. CDR3 length: 17 residues. The V gene end was trimmed by 4 bases and the J gene end by 8 bases; junction bases not matched to a gene: 16. The CDR3 sequence is CASSKLGQGIPVHEQFF. The CDR3 DNA reads as TGCGCCAGCAGCAAACTAGGACAGGGGATACCTGTCCATGAGCAGTTCTTC.

The chain links TRBV5-4 to TRBJ2-3, with 9 bases identical to TRBD2. The CDR3 loop spans 15 amino acids. The ends lost 0 bases at V and 11 bases at J; junction bases unmatched: 10. CDR1 SGHNT and CDR2 YYREEE come from the germline V gene (reference sequence). The CDR3 DNA follows: TGTGCCAGCAGCTTGGACCCTCTAGCGGGGAGAGGGCAGTATTTT. It encodes CASSLDPLAGRGQYF.

This rearrangement joins TRBV6-5 to TRBJ2-7; TRBD1 matches 8 bases. Losses at the gene ends were 5 bases for V and 7 bases for J; bases not matched to a gene: 7. The length of the CDR3 is 13 residues. From germline, CDR1 is MNHEY and CDR2 SVGAGI. CDR3: CASSRQGTEEQYF. CDR3 DNA sequence: TGTGCCAGCAGTAGACAGGGGACCGAGGAGCAGTACTTC.

The V and J genes are TRBV7-3 and TRBJ2-1; D may be TRBD1 (5 bases). The length of the CDR3 is 13 residues. The V and J ends lost 2 bases and 5 bases respectively, with 7 bases between them. CDR1 is SGHTA and CDR2 is FQGTGA in the germline V gene. The CDR3 DNA follows: TGTGCCAGCAGCTTAGGGGCCAACAATGAGCAGTTCTTC. Its protein product is CASSLGANNEQFF.